The 17 T cell receptor beta chains given below trace back to one sample, sequenced in a study of blood T cell repertoires in COVID-19. Profiled with immunoSEQ multiplex PCR; TCRdb holds only in-frame clones, not every one. The sample contains 150,000 to 200,000 clones, 65% to 85% of which appear only once. Sequencing input: PBMCs or T cells enriched from blood (not recorded which). The receptor source for this set is a man aged 40-50 years who had recovered from COVID-19.

J is TRBJ2-5 and V is TRBV4-2; tentatively, D is TRBD2 (6 bases). The V gene lost 1 base and the J gene lost 5 bases, with 14 bases spanning the gap. The CDR3 is 15 amino acids. Germline CDR1 is LGHNA and CDR2 is YNFKEQ. Here the CDR3 DNA reads TGTGCCAGCAGCCAAGGAGCGTCTGGAGGGGAGACCCAGTACTTC. Translated: CASSQGASGGETQYF.

The CDR3 protein is CASGRETSGGPSPDTQYF. In nucleotides, the CDR3 is TGTGCCAGCGGCCGTGAGACTAGCGGGGGGCCAAGCCCAGATACGCAGTATTTT. The rearrangement links TRBV6-2 or TRBV6-3 to TRBJ2-3, with TRBD2 matching over 13 bases. Germline V gene data show CDR1 as MNHEY and CDR2 as SVGEGT. Unmatched junction bases numbered 15, after V lost 8 bases and J lost 4 bases. The CDR3 covers 18 residues.

The chain joins TRBV6-4 to TRBJ1-6; D gene unclear. The CDR3 runs 13 residues. Trimming shortened V by 2 bases and J by 6 bases, and 5 bases separated the two germline ends. In germline, CDR1 is MRHNA, CDR2 SNTAGT. CDR3 amino acids: CASSDLLNSPLHF. The CDR3 coding sequence is TGTGCCAGCAGTGACCTCCTTAATTCACCCCTCCACTTT.

The chain has TRBV25-1 and TRBJ2-7; 7 nucleotides align to TRBD2. The CDR3 sequence is 18 residues long. V lost 9 bases and J lost 2; bases outside the gene matches: 22. Germline V gene lookup returns CDR1 MGHDK and CDR2 SYGVNS. The CDR3 DNA reads TGTGCCAGGGATCGGACGGGACTCAAGTATCGGGGGGCCTACGAGCAGTACGTC. Its translation: CARDRTGLKYRGAYEQYV.

J is TRBJ1-3 and V is TRBV5-1; 7 nucleotides agree with TRBD1. Germline trimming cut 4 bases from V and 2 bases from J; bases unmatched to any gene: 6. Germline V gene sequence: CDR1 SGHRS, CDR2 YFSETQ. The length of the CDR3 is 15 residues. The CDR3 loop is CASSGGQAAGNTIYF. CDR3 DNA: TGCGCCAGCAGCGGCGGACAGGCGGCTGGAAACACCATATATTTT.

The chain is built from TRBV27 and TRBJ2-3; 8 bases are shared with TRBD2. Trimming took 6 bases from V and 1 from J; bases not matched to a gene: 3. Germline-derived CDR1 and CDR2 are MNHEY and SMNVEV (reference sequence). The CDR3 is made up of 14 amino acids. Here the CDR3 reads CASRAGGRTDTQYF. The DNA for the CDR3 is TGTGCCAGCAGGGCGGGGGGCCGCACAGATACGCAGTATTTT.

J is TRBJ2-7 and V is TRBV9, with 11 bases that match TRBD2. J gave up 4 bases and V 0 bases, and 15 bases lay outside the gene matches. The V gene's germline CDR1 is SGDLS and CDR2 YYNGEE. The CDR3 totals 19 residues. The CDR3 DNA sequence: TGTGCCAGCAGCGTAGGGGCTAGCGGGGGGACCATGGCGCTTTACGAGCAGTACTTC. It is translated as CASSVGASGGTMALYEQYF.

V gene TRBV5-1 combines with J gene TRBJ1-2; D gene uncertain. CDR1 and CDR2 (germline): SGHRS, YFSETQ. The CDR3 contains 13 residues. Between the trimmed V and J ends, which lost 5 bases and 4 bases, there was a span of 12 bases. In nucleotides, the CDR3 is TGCGCCAGCAGTTCGGTCCCCGGCTATGGCTACACCTTC. This sequence encodes CASSSVPGYGYTF.

This chain links TRBV30 with TRBJ1-1, with D possibly matching TRBD1 (5 bases). V was cut by 3 bases and J by 10 bases, with 12 bases left in between. The CDR3 is made up of 11 amino acids. Per germline, CDR1 GTSNPN and CDR2 SVGIG (reference sequence). CDR3 coding DNA: TGTGCCTGGAGCGAAACGGGGGGAGCTTTCTTT. Encoded protein: CAWSETGGAFF.

The sample holds a few counts of this clone. The genes are TRBV19 and TRBJ1-1; perhaps TRBD1 as D (6 bases). Per germline, CDR1 LNHDA and CDR2 SQIVND (reference sequence). V shed 7 bases and J shed 1 base, with 25 bases lying between them. The CDR3 length is 18 residues. CDR3 nucleotide sequence: TGTGCCAGTACCTCATACAAAACAGGAAGGGGGGGGAACACTGAAGCTTTCTTT. This gives the protein CASTSYKTGRGGNTEAFF.

The gene calls are TRBV5-4 and TRBJ2-7; 7 bases are shared with TRBD1. CDR1 and CDR2 (germline): SGHNT, YYREEE (reference sequence). This CDR3 is built from 14 residues. With V trimmed by 3 bases and J by 7 bases, 10 bases remained unmatched. This CDR3 reads CASSSKTGPGEQYV. As DNA, the CDR3 is TGTGCCAGCAGCTCCAAGACAGGGCCGGGGGAGCAGTACGTC.

The gene calls are TRBV5-1 and TRBJ1-4, with D hard to call. Looked up from germline, CDR1 is SGHRS and CDR2 is YFSETQ. Deletions cut 6 bases from V and 0 bases from J, with 21 bases between. CDR3 length equals 18 residues. DNA for the CDR3: TGCGCCAGCAAACGGGCGGCAGCCTCGGGAACAACTAATGAAAAACTGTTTTTT. Protein product: CASKRAAASGTTNEKLFF.

The chain recombines TRBV6-2 or TRBV6-3 with TRBJ1-5; maybe TRBD1 (5 bases). This CDR3 contains 11 residues. V lost 5 bases and J 7 bases, leaving 6 bases between the germline ends. Germline-derived CDR1 and CDR2 are MNHEY and SVGEGT. The CDR3 spells CASSGGQPQHF. The CDR3 nucleotides are TGTGCCAGCAGTGGGGGGCAGCCCCAGCATTTT.

This rearrangement joins TRBV2 to TRBJ1-1; the D is unclear. CDR3 size: 14 residues. From germline, CDR1 is SNHLY and CDR2 FYNNEI. Trimming left V 3 bases short and J 1 base short, with 9 bases between. CDR3 coding DNA: TGTGCCAGCAGTGAGAGGGAGGGGAACACTGAAGCTTTCTTT. Translating gives CASSEREGNTEAFF.

CDR3 coding DNA: TGCGCCAGCAGCTTGACAGGGGCAGACTATGGCTACACCTTC. This encodes CASSLTGADYGYTF. The rearrangement links TRBV5-1 to TRBJ1-2, with TRBD1 identical over 7 bases. CDR3 length: 14 amino acids. Germline CDR1 is SGHRS and CDR2 is YFSETQ. J gave up 3 bases and V 1 base, and 3 bases lay outside the gene matches. The variable domain in full, completed from reference TRBV5-1 and TRBJ1-2, reads KAGVTQTPRYLIKTRGQQVTLSCSPISGHRSVSWYQQTPGQGLQFLFEYFSETQRNKGNFPGRFSGRQFSNSRSEMNVSTLELGDSALYLCASSLTGADYGYTFGSGTRLTVV.

The chain couples TRBV11-2 to TRBJ2-3; TRBD2 matches 13 bases. V lost 5 bases, J lost 4 bases, and 3 bases stayed unmatched. There are 15 residues in the CDR3. From germline, CDR1 is SGHAT and CDR2 FQNNGV. The CDR3 DNA is TGTGCCAGCAGCCGTACTAGCGGGGGGGCAGATACGCAGTATTTT. Protein sequence: CASSRTSGGADTQYF.

This chain joins TRBV5-1 and TRBJ1-1; maybe TRBD1 (6 bases). This CDR3 has 14 amino acids. The V end lost 5 bases, the J end lost 6 bases, and 17 bases lay between the germline ends. Germline CDR1 reads SGHRS; CDR2 reads YFSETQ. Here the CDR3 DNA reads TGCGCCAGCAGTCACCCCACAGGGAGCTCTGAAGCTTTCTTT. It yields the protein CASSHPTGSSEAFF.